Presented here are 18 T cell receptor beta chains from one specimen sequenced in a study of blood T cell repertoires in COVID-19. Generated by immunoSEQ multiplex PCR, the TCRdb table keeps only in-frame clones and is missing some. The data show a few hundred thousand clones, with about 85% seen just once and roughly 10% held by the top ten. The sample consisted of peripheral blood. The receptors shown here come from a woman in her fifties or sixties with COVID-19, enrolled during active disease.

The rearrangement links TRBV29-1 to TRBJ1-1, with D tentatively TRBD1 (5 bases). Germline CDR1 SQVTM, CDR2 ANQGSEA. V shed 6 bases and J shed 4 bases, with 21 bases lying between them. The CDR3 runs 15 residues. The CDR3 nucleotides are TGCAGCGTCATCATCTCCGCAGTCAGGGCCACTGAAGCTTTCTTT. Protein sequence: CSVIISAVRATEAFF.

The chain is built from TRBV6-5 and TRBJ2-3; 9 bases are a match to TRBD1. Germline loops: CDR1 MNHEY, CDR2 SVGAGI. The junction had 8 bases not matched to a gene; V was cut back by 6 bases and J by 4 bases. This CDR3 has 15 residues. CDR3 in DNA: TGTGCCAGCAGCTTCGGACAGGGGAGGGCAGATACGCAGTATTTT. Translation: CASSFGQGRADTQYF.

The rearrangement uses TRBV3-1 (or the pseudogene TRBV3-2) and TRBJ2-7; the D gene is possibly TRBD2 (6 bases). This CDR3 spans 14 amino acids. Germline CDR1 is LGHDT and CDR2 is YNNKEL (reference sequence). V lost 1 base to trimming and J lost 7 bases, with 14 bases between them. This CDR3 reads CASSQGRGYGEQYV. The CDR3 DNA sequence: TGTGCCAGCAGCCAAGGACGGGGGTACGGGGAGCAGTACGTC.

The chain joins TRBV11-3 to TRBJ2-1; 11 bases are a match to TRBD2. The CDR3 is made up of 15 amino acids. Losses at the gene ends were 4 bases for V and 6 bases for J; bases not matched to a gene: 5. Germline CDR1 and CDR2: SGHNT and YENEEA. CDR3 sequence (DNA): TGTGCCAGCAGCTCCCTAGCGGGGGGAACCAATGAGCAGTTCTTC. Amino acids: CASSSLAGGTNEQFF.

The chain joins TRBV19 to TRBJ1-4; 10 bases are shared with TRBD1. The CDR3 is 15 residues long. After removal of 7 bases from V and 7 bases from J, the junction contained 9 bases not matched to a gene. Germline V gene sequence: CDR1 LNHDA, CDR2 SQIVND (reference sequence). The CDR3 here is CASNDRGRFSEKLFF. CDR3 bases: TGTGCCAGTAATGACAGGGGGCGGTTCTCTGAAAAACTGTTTTTT.

This clone occurred many times. The chain carries TRBV6-6 and TRBJ2-1; 15 nucleotides match TRBD2. V lost 5 bases, J lost 2 bases, and 4 bases stayed unmatched. The CDR3 sequence is 17 residues long. Germline V gene sequence: CDR1 MNHNY, CDR2 SVGAGI (reference sequence). In DNA, the CDR3 is TGTGCCAGCAGTCTGGGACTAGCGGGGGGCGCCTACAATGAGCAGTTCTTC. It translates to CASSLGLAGGAYNEQFF.

V gene TRBV5-5 combines with J gene TRBJ2-1, with D perhaps TRBD1 (6 bases). Germline CDR1 is SGHKS and CDR2 is YYEKEE (reference sequence). The germline V and J ends were trimmed by 4 bases and 0 bases, with 14 bases remaining between them. The CDR3 extends over 16 amino acids. This CDR3 is CASSETGKVSYNEQFF. The CDR3 bases are TGTGCCAGCAGCGAAACAGGGAAGGTCTCCTACAATGAGCAGTTCTTC.

The V gene is TRBV7-6, the J gene TRBJ2-2; D perhaps matches TRBD2 (6 bases). This CDR3 has 16 residues. V was trimmed by 5 bases and J by 6 bases, leaving 19 bases between them. CDR1 and CDR2 from the germline V gene are SGHVS and FNYEAQ. CDR3 sequence (DNA): TGTGCCAGCAGCCCCGTTCGGCAGGGAGGATCCGGGGAGCTGTTTTTT. Its protein product is CASSPVRQGGSGELFF.

The chain combines TRBV6-5 with TRBJ1-2, with D maybe TRBD1 (5 bases). The V end lost 5 bases, the J end lost 7 bases, and 11 bases lay between the germline ends. This CDR3 has 12 amino acids. Germline V gene sequence: CDR1 MNHEY, CDR2 SVGAGI. DNA of the CDR3: TGTGCCAGCAGTCCTCAGGGTGGTGGCTACACCTTC. Protein product: CASSPQGGGYTF.

In this sample, this clone turned up a few times. V gene TRBV1 combines with J gene TRBJ2-3; TRBD2 is the table's D call, not checked against the DNA. TRBV1 is a listed pseudogene. CDR3 length: 17 amino acids. CDR3 DNA: TGCACCAGCAGCCAAGGAGAGCGGGGGGGCCTCGCAGATACGCAGTATTTT. Translated, it gives CTSSQGERGGLADTQYF.

The DNA for the CDR3 is TGTGCCAGCAGCCCACAGGGGGACCCCGCCTACGAGCAGTACTTC. This sequence encodes CASSPQGDPAYEQYF. The chain combines TRBV5-6 with TRBJ2-7, with 8 nucleotides matching TRBD1. Germline V gene sequence: CDR1 SGHDT, CDR2 YYEEEE. V was pared by 4 bases and J by 2 bases, with 8 bases of the junction left unmatched. The CDR3 is made up of 15 amino acids. The whole variable domain, filled in from reference TRBV5-6 and TRBJ2-7, reads DAGVTQSPTHLIKTRGQQVTLRCSPKSGHDTVSWYQQALGQGPQFIFQYYEEEERQRGNFPDRFSGHQFPNYSSELNVNALLLGDSALYLCASSPQGDPAYEQYFGPGTRLTVT.

The chain joins TRBV13 to TRBJ1-2, with 10 bases identical to TRBD1. Germline V gene sequence: CDR1 PRHDT, CDR2 FYEKMQ (reference sequence). The CDR3 length is 15 residues. With 5 bases clipped from V and 2 bases from J, the junction kept 5 bases outside the gene matches. The CDR3 is CASSTRQGANYGYTF. DNA for the CDR3: TGTGCCAGCAGCACCCGACAGGGGGCAAACTATGGCTACACCTTC.

This clone was seen a few times. The rearrangement joins TRBV6-5 to TRBJ1-1; tentatively, D is TRBD1 (5 bases). Per the germline V gene, CDR1 is MNHEY and CDR2 is SVGAGI. Trimming shortened V by 7 bases and J by 2 bases, and 14 bases separated the two germline ends. This CDR3 has 14 residues. CDR3 bases: TGTGCCAGCACTTTCGACAGCCCAAACACTGAAGCTTTCTTT. Translating it yields CASTFDSPNTEAFF.

The rearrangement uses TRBV5-5 and TRBJ1-1, with no clear D. V gave up 3 bases and J gave up 1 base, with 7 bases separating them. The CDR3 length is 13 residues. Germline loops: CDR1 SGHKS, CDR2 YYEKEE (reference sequence). CDR3 in amino acids: CASSWAQNTEAFF. The CDR3 DNA reads as TGTGCCAGCAGCTGGGCCCAGAACACTGAAGCTTTCTTT.

The genes are TRBV30 and TRBJ2-1; TRBD2 aligns across 9 bases. The CDR3 is made up of 14 amino acids. Germline loops: CDR1 GTSNPN, CDR2 SVGIG (reference sequence). With 0 bases clipped from V and 6 bases from J, the junction kept 3 bases outside the gene matches. The CDR3 bases are TGTGCCTGGAGTGTGGGCGGGGGGGTCAATGAGCAGTTCTTC. Encoded protein: CAWSVGGGVNEQFF.

V is TRBV6-4 and J is TRBJ1-2; no definite D call. Germline V gene sequence: CDR1 MRHNA, CDR2 SNTAGT. The ends were cut back, 5 bases at V and 6 bases at J, with 16 bases in the middle. This CDR3 is 14 amino acids long. The CDR3 nucleotides read TGTGCCAGCAGTAACGAGCCGGGAGGCCATGGCTACACCTTC. This encodes CASSNEPGGHGYTF.

Regarding this clone: A read error may produce the germline difference seen at one junction end. The chain combines TRBV5-1 with TRBJ2-7; D gene ambiguous. There are 8 residues in the CDR3. The germline CDR1 and CDR2 sequences are SGHRS and YFSETQ. This CDR3 reads CASSSTVF. As DNA, the CDR3 is TGCGCCAGCAGCTCCACAGTATTC.

The chain is built from TRBV5-1 and TRBJ1-6; no reliable D call. Germline loops: CDR1 SGHRS, CDR2 YFSETQ. CDR3 length: 14 amino acids. Trimming left V 4 bases short and J 7 bases short, with 12 bases between. DNA for the CDR3: TGCGCCAGCAGCCCAGACACATACAATTCACCCCTCCACTTT. Translated: CASSPDTYNSPLHF. Drawing the rest from reference TRBV5-1 and TRBJ1-6, the complete variable domain is KAGVTQTPRYLIKTRGQQVTLSCSPISGHRSVSWYQQTPGQGLQFLFEYFSETQRNKGNFPGRFSGRQFSNSRSEMNVSTLELGDSALYLCASSPDTYNSPLHFGNGTRLTVT.